The 24 T cell receptor beta chains below come from one sample, sequenced in a study of CD8 T cells in Susac syndrome. Reverse transcription used roughly 0.45 to 1 ug RNA and random hexamers. TCRdb recomputed calls from the immunoSEQ multiplex PCR reads with MiXCR, one row per CDR3 protein. The table lists some 120,000 distinct CDR3 sequences, about 95% of them singletons. Sequencing was done on a sample of CD4+ T cells from PBMCs. All receptors come from a human donor in good health.

The chain combines TRBV28 with TRBJ1-2; D unresolved. Germline V gene sequence: CDR1 MDHEN, CDR2 SYDVKM. The CDR3 extends over 12 amino acids. Trimming stripped 8 bases from V and 5 bases from J, with 12 bases between. In DNA form, the CDR3 reads TGTGCCAGCTGGAAGGGAGGGTATGGCTACACCTTC. Protein product: CASWKGGYGYTF.

The rearrangement joins TRBV18 to TRBJ2-5, with TRBD1 as a possible D gene (5 bases). Germline-derived CDR1 and CDR2 are KGHSH and LQKENI. V was shortened by 0 bases and J by 5 bases, with 16 bases between the two germline ends. The CDR3 runs 16 residues. The CDR3 nucleotides are TGTGCCAGCTCACCACCCCGACAGATCTTCGGGGAGACCCAGTACTTC. The encoded protein is CASSPPRQIFGETQYF.

V is TRBV11-2 and J is TRBJ2-7; D ambiguous. The ends were cut back, 4 bases at V and 2 bases at J, with 12 bases in the middle. Per the germline V gene, CDR1 is SGHAT and CDR2 is FQNNGV. CDR3 length equals 14 residues. The CDR3 DNA reads TGTGCCAGCAGCTCAAACACGGGCGCCTACGAGCAGTACTTC. Translated, it gives CASSSNTGAYEQYF.

The chain joins TRBV15 to TRBJ2-3, with D perhaps TRBD2 (6 bases). There are 15 residues in the CDR3. Germline loops: CDR1 LNHNV, CDR2 YYDKDF (reference sequence). V lost 0 bases and J 5 bases, leaving 12 bases between the germline ends. The CDR3 DNA follows: TGTGCCACCAGCAGAGATACGACGCGGGGAGATACGCAGTATTTT. It specifies CATSRDTTRGDTQYF.

The V gene is TRBV7-9, the J gene TRBJ2-3; 8 bases fit TRBD2. Germline V CDR1 and CDR2: SEHNR, FQNEAQ (reference sequence). The CDR3 loop spans 16 amino acids. Losses at the gene ends were 1 base for V and 0 bases for J; bases not matched to a gene: 3. The CDR3 loop reads CASSLVSGGSTDTQYF. The CDR3 DNA reads TGTGCCAGCAGCTTAGTCAGCGGGGGTAGCACAGATACGCAGTATTTT.

CDR3 loop: CASSWDRGRETQYF. CDR3 sequence (DNA): TGTGCCAGCAGCTGGGACAGGGGAAGGGAGACCCAGTACTTC. This chain connects TRBV7-9 to TRBJ2-5, with 10 bases identical to TRBD1. This CDR3 is 14 amino acids long. Losses at the gene ends were 4 bases for V and 5 bases for J; bases not matched to a gene: 4. Germline lookup yields CDR1 SEHNR and CDR2 FQNEAQ (reference sequence).

The rearrangement joins TRBV28 to TRBJ2-7; TRBD2 might be the D (5 bases). Trimming left V 7 bases short and J 3 bases short, with 10 bases between. This CDR3 is built from 12 residues. Germline V lookup: CDR1 MDHEN, CDR2 SYDVKM. In DNA form, the CDR3 reads TGTGCCAGCAATATCGAGGGCTACGAGCAGTACTTC. This encodes CASNIEGYEQYF.

The chain combines TRBV3-1 with TRBJ1-1, with D possibly matching TRBD1 (5 bases). The V end was cut by 1 base, the J end by 2 bases, with 14 bases between. The CDR3 has 16 residues. Germline V gene lookup returns CDR1 LGHDT and CDR2 YNNKEL (reference sequence). This CDR3 reads CASSQVLLRANTEAFF. CDR3 coding DNA: TGTGCCAGCAGCCAAGTCCTCCTCAGGGCCAACACTGAAGCTTTCTTT.

This clonotype appeared once. The chain employs TRBV2 and TRBJ1-5; D is undetermined. Germline assignment: CDR1 SNHLY and CDR2 FYNNEI. The CDR3 loop spans 13 amino acids. Trimming cost V 7 bases and J 4 bases, with 11 bases left between them. The CDR3 DNA reads TGTGCCAGCATGGAGGGAATGAATCAGCCCCAGCATTTT. It specifies CASMEGMNQPQHF.

The chain recombines TRBV18 with TRBJ1-1; tentative D call: TRBD1 (5 bases). Germline V CDR1 and CDR2: KGHSH, LQKENI. The CDR3 sequence is 15 residues long. V lost 3 bases and J lost 3, with 14 bases in between. CDR3 in amino acids: CASSPRGVEYTEAFF. The CDR3 nucleotides read TGTGCCAGCTCACCGCGGGGGGTTGAGTACACTGAAGCTTTCTTT.

The CDR3 region has the DNA TGTGCCAGCGGCAGTCTTGGCACAGATACGCAGTATTTT. Protein sequence: CASGSLGTDTQYF. The J gene is TRBJ2-3, the V gene TRBV28; D uncertain. Germline-derived CDR1 and CDR2 are MDHEN and SYDVKM. Trimming left V 8 bases short and J 1 base short, with 10 bases between. The CDR3 loop spans 13 amino acids. Filled out from reference TRBV28 and TRBJ2-3, the complete variable domain reads DVKVTQSSRYLVKRTGEKVFLECVQDMDHENMFWYRQDPGLGLRLIYFSYDVKMKEKGDIPEGYSVSREKKERFSLILESASTNQTSMYLCASGSLGTDTQYFGPGTRLTVL.

This chain joins TRBV29-1 and TRBJ1-1, with D unresolved. The CDR3 length is 14 residues. Trimming removed 4 bases from V and 2 bases from J, with 14 bases in between. The V gene's germline CDR1 is SQVTM and CDR2 ANQGSEA. CDR3 sequence: CSVVSRLSNTEAFF. In DNA, the CDR3 is TGCAGCGTTGTTTCAAGGCTTTCAAACACTGAAGCTTTCTTT.

The chain has TRBV7-2 and TRBJ1-2; 9 bases map to TRBD1. The CDR3 is 13 residues long. Germline-derived CDR1 and CDR2 are SGHTA and FQGNSA. Losses at the gene ends were 5 bases for V and 8 bases for J; bases not matched to a gene: 6. CDR3 sequence reads: CASSQQGAQGYTF. CDR3 DNA: TGTGCCAGCAGCCAACAGGGGGCGCAAGGCTACACCTTC.

This chain joins TRBV7-2 and TRBJ2-2; the match to TRBD2 covers 9 bases. Germline V gene sequence: CDR1 SGHTA, CDR2 FQGNSA. V trimming: 0 bases; J trimming: 4 bases; junction bases outside the gene matches: 3. This CDR3 spans 16 amino acids. The CDR3 bases are TGTGCCAGCAGCTTAGCGTTAGCGGGAGTCACCGGGGAGCTGTTTTTT. This gives the protein CASSLALAGVTGELFF.

This clonotype was seen once. This chain uses TRBV18 with TRBJ1-5; D possibly corresponds to TRBD1 (5 bases). Trimming took 2 bases from V and 2 from J, leaving 10 bases between them. CDR1 is KGHSH and CDR2 is LQKENI in the germline V gene. This CDR3 has 15 residues. Written as DNA, the CDR3 is TGTGCCAGCTCACCAAACCAGGGAGGCAATCAGCCCCAGCATTTT. Translation: CASSPNQGGNQPQHF.

This clonotype came up a few times. The CDR3 protein is CASSPLSTDTQYF. The CDR3, as DNA: TGTGCCAGCAGTCCCCTATCCACAGATACGCAGTATTTT. The chain is built from TRBV11-2 and TRBJ2-3; D ambiguous. The CDR3 runs 13 residues. The germline V gene encodes CDR1 SGHAT and CDR2 FQNNGV. Trimming removed 6 bases from V and 2 bases from J, with 9 bases in between.

This chain uses TRBV24-1 with TRBJ2-7, with a weak D call TRBD2 (5 bases). Trimming shortened V by 6 bases and J by 3 bases, and 11 bases separated the two germline ends. CDR1 is KGHDR, CDR2 SFDVKD, per germline. The CDR3 loop spans 13 amino acids. The CDR3 here is CATSSGMGYEQYF. The CDR3 DNA sequence: TGTGCCACCAGTTCCGGGATGGGCTACGAGCAGTACTTC.

V gene TRBV12-3 or TRBV12-4 combines with J gene TRBJ2-7; 7 bases fit TRBD2. The CDR3 is 14 amino acids. V dropped 4 bases and J dropped 9; count of bases not matched to a gene: 12. CDR3 residues: CASSSSVGGAVQYF. The CDR3 DNA sequence: TGTGCCAGCAGTTCCTCGGTGGGAGGGGCGGTGCAGTACTTC.

This clonotype has only one observation. The rearrangement uses TRBV23-1 and TRBJ1-2; unclear D gene. TRBV23-1 carries the ORF label, with uncertain function. V lost 0 bases and J lost 7, with 9 bases in between. The CDR3 loop spans 13 amino acids. The CDR3 sequence: CASSQSTGCGYTF. The CDR3 bases are TGCGCCAGCAGTCAATCTACGGGGTGTGGCTACACCTTC.

This clonotype was seen a few times. This rearrangement joins TRBV6-9 to TRBJ2-7; possible D gene TRBD1, 5 bases. The germline V gene encodes CDR1 MNHGY and CDR2 SVAAGI. CDR3 length: 11 residues. V dropped 6 bases and J dropped 6 bases, with 9 bases sitting between them. The DNA for the CDR3 is TGTGCCAGCAGAGGGGTTGCCGAGCAGTACTTC. It encodes CASRGVAEQYF.

The V gene is TRBV6-5, the J gene TRBJ1-1; D possibly corresponds to TRBD1 (5 bases). The germline gives CDR1 MNHEY, CDR2 SVGAGI. This CDR3 region has 13 residues. The germline V and J ends were trimmed by 7 bases and 4 bases, with 13 bases remaining between them. In DNA form, the CDR3 reads TGTGCCAGCACACAGCAGGGAGCCACTGAAGCTTTCTTT. It yields the protein CASTQQGATEAFF.

This chain connects TRBV27 to TRBJ2-7; TRBD1 matches at 8 bases. This CDR3 has 15 residues. Germline CDR1 reads MNHEY; CDR2 reads SMNVEV (reference sequence). The J segment lost 3 bases and the V segment lost 5 bases, leaving 9 bases of the junction unmatched. DNA of the CDR3: TGTGCCAGCAGTCCGGGGACAGGCCTCAACTACGAGCAGTACTTC. It translates to CASSPGTGLNYEQYF.

The gene calls are TRBV12-3 or TRBV12-4 and TRBJ1-4, with TRBD1 identical over 8 bases. With 5 bases clipped from V and 7 bases from J, the junction kept 12 bases outside the gene matches. This CDR3 comprises 16 residues. The CDR3 protein is CASSLGTGSPGEKLFF. The CDR3 coding sequence is TGTGCCAGCAGTCTCGGGACAGGTTCTCCGGGTGAAAAACTGTTTTTT.

V and J are TRBV7-2 and TRBJ1-2; no clear D gene. Germline-derived CDR1 and CDR2 are SGHTA and FQGNSA. V dropped 0 bases and J dropped 8 bases, with 13 bases sitting between them. The CDR3 totals 14 residues. The CDR3 loop is CASSLAHDLKGYTF. The CDR3 DNA reads as TGTGCCAGCAGCTTAGCGCACGATCTTAAGGGCTACACCTTC.